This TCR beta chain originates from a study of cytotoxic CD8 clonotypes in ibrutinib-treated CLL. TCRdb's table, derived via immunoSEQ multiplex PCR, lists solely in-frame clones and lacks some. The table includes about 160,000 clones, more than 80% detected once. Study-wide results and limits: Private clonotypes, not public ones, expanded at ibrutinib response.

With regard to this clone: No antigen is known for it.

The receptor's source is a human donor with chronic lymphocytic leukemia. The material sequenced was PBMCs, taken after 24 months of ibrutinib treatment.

This CDR3 is CASSPVSGRGADEQYF. CDR3 coding DNA: TGTGCCAGCAGCCCAGTTAGCGGGAGGGGCGCGGACGAGCAGTACTTC. The V gene is TRBV7-2, the J gene TRBJ2-7; TRBD2 matches at 11 bases. V dropped 5 bases and J dropped 5; count of bases not matched to a gene: 11. The CDR3 spans 16 residues. Germline loops: CDR1 SGHTA, CDR2 FQGNSA.